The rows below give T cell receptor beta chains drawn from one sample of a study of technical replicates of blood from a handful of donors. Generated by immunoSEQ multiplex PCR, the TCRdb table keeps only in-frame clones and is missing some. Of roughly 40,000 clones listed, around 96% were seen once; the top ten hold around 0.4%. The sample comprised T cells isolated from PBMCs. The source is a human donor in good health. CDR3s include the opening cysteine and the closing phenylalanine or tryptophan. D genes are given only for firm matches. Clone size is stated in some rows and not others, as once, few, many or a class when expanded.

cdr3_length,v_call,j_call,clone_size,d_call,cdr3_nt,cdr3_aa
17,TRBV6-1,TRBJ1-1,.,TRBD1,TGTGCCAGCAGTGAACTATGGGACAGCCGAATGAACACTGAAGCTTTCTTT,CASSELWDSRMNTEAFF
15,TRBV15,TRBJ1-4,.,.,TGTGCCACCAGCAATACCTATGCAACTAATGAAAAACTGTTTTTT,CATSNTYATNEKLFF
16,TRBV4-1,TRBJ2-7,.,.,TGCGCCAGCAGCCAACCTGGCCAGGGCAGCTACTACGAGCAGTACTTC,CASSQPGQGSYYEQYF
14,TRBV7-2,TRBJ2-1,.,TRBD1,TGTGCCAGCAGTCGGGGACAGGGCCACAATGAGCAGTTCTTC,CASSRGQGHNEQFF
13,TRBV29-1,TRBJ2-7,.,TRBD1,TGCAGCGTTGAAGAGACAGGGGTGGGGGAGCAGTACTTC,CSVEETGVGEQYF
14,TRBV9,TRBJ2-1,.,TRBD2,TGTGCCAGCAGCAGGGCGGGAGAGAATAATGAGCAGTTCTTC,CASSRAGENNEQFF
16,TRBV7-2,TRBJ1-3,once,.,TGTGCCAGCAGCTTATCAAGAGCGGGTTCTGGAAACACCATATATTTT,CASSLSRAGSGNTIYF
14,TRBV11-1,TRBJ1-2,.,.,TGTGCCAGCAGCTTACTCAGGGCCACGGTCGGCTACACCTTC,CASSLLRATVGYTF
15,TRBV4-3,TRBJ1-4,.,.,TGCGCCAGCAGCCAAGATGCGGACAGTTCTGAAAAACTGTTTTTT,CASSQDADSSEKLFF
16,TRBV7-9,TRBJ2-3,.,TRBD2,TGTGCCAGCAGCCCACCGACTAGCGGGCGCACAGATACGCAGTATTTT,CASSPPTSGRTDTQYF
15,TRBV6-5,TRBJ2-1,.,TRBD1,TGTGCCAGCAGTAGCGGACAGGGGTCCTACAATGAGCAGTTCTTC,CASSSGQGSYNEQFF
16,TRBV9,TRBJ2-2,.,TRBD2,TGTGCCAGCAGCGTAGGGTCGGGAGGCGGCACCGGGGAGCTGTTTTTT,CASSVGSGGGTGELFF
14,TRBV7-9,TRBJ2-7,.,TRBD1,TGTGCCAGCAGTCTTGGGACAGGGTACTACGAGCAGTACTTC,CASSLGTGYYEQYF
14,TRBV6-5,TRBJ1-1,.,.,TGTGCCAGCAGTTATGGCAGTATGAACACTGAAGCTTTCTTT,CASSYGSMNTEAFF
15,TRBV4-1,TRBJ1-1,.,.,TGCGCCAGCAGCCAAGGACAGGCCCTTAACACTGAAGCTTTCTTT,CASSQGQALNTEAFF
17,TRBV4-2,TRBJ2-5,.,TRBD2,TGTGCCAGCAGCCAAGAAGTGTGGGAGGGTTTGGTCAAGACCCAGTACTTC,CASSQEVWEGLVKTQYF
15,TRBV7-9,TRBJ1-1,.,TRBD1,TGTGCCAGCAGCTCCCTGACAGGGTTTTTAGCTGAAGCTTTCTTT,CASSSLTGFLAEAFF
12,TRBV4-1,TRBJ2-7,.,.,TGCGCCAGCAGCCCTGGAGGTTACGAGCAGTACTTC,CASSPGGYEQYF
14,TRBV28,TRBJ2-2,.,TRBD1,TGTGCCAGCAGGGGACAGGGAGGGACCGGGGAGCTGTTTTTT,CASRGQGGTGELFF
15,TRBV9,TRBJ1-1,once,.,TGTGCCAGCAGCGTAGGGGCTGGACTAGGCACTGAAGCTTTCTTT,CASSVGAGLGTEAFF
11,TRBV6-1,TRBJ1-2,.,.,TGTGCCAGCAGGAGTAACTATGGCTACACCTTC,CASRSNYGYTF
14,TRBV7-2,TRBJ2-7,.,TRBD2,TGTGCCAGCAGCGTACGGACTAGCTCTCACGAGCAGTACTTC,CASSVRTSSHEQYF
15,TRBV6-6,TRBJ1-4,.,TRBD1,TGTGCCAGCAGTACGAGACGGGACAGCTCCGAAAAACTGTTTTTT,CASSTRRDSSEKLFF
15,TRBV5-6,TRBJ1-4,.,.,TGTGCCAGCAGCTGGGGAGGAGGGACTAATGAAAAACTGTTTTTT,CASSWGGGTNEKLFF
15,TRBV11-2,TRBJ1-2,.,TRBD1,TGTGCCAGCAGCGGCCCGTACAGGGGGAACTATGGCTACACCTTC,CASSGPYRGNYGYTF